Here is one TCR beta chain with its context. This clonotype appeared many times. Its binding antigen is unknown. No base qualities exist here, and no much larger clone lies one base off it. Taken with the paper, the label for treatment or condition translates to: allogeneic hematopoietic cell transplantation with graft depleted of TCRalphabeta T cells and CD19 B cells. Transplant recipients were children who received TCRalphabeta/CD19-depleted allogeneic hematopoietic cell grafts. This sample stems from a study of T-cell reconstitution after alpha-beta-depleted transplantation in children (dated by TCRdb to about 2016). Context from the whole study: Using TCR repertoire profiling, the study followed T-cell immune reconstitution in a quantitative way in children after TCRalphabeta/CD19-depleted allogeneic hematopoietic cell transplantation.

The germline V gene provides CDR1 SGHRS and CDR2 YFSETQ. V and J are truncated by 4 bases and 1 base respectively, leaving an intervening sequence of 11 bases. The CDR3 starts with the cysteine, ends with the phenylalanine, and has 15 residues. Kept here is only the CDR3 DNA, which spans 45 bases and is read in frame from base 1. Results and caveats for the whole study, not just this receptor: In some patients, high TCRbeta diversity at day 60 was attributed to recipient T cells and intrathymic progenitors that had survived conditioning. Over the following months the frequencies of hyperexpanded clones went down, and after one year T-cell counts and TCRbeta diversity were mostly credited to newly produced T cells. Apparently early alphabetaT-cell count recovery about two months after transplant reportedly relied on only several hundred rapidly expanded clones derived from non-depleted graft cells.

The library was prepared using PCR. The reads were generated on an Illumina HiSeq 2500. TCR library preparation used molecular barcoding, with unique molecular identifiers applied to normalize quantification of the TCRbeta repertoire. The raw public data were reprocessed by TCRdb itself: fastp quality trimming at Q25, MiXCR clonotype calling, in-frame beta chains only. Under each unique CDR3 protein, matching rows form one entry showing the most common genes and DNA. The sample includes 200,000 or so distinct CDR3 sequences, with 6.3% observed a single time. The ten largest account for roughly 4.8% of the sample.

The sequence came from a girl in the first two years of life with combined immunodeficiency, due to receive a stem cell transplant. The sample consisted of PBMCs, taken before TCRalphabeta/CD19-depleted stem cell transplant. The chain uses TRBV5-1 and TRBJ2-2, with the identity of the D gene unclear. The CDR3 sequence is CASSLQAMNTGELFF. The DNA sequence is TGCGCCAGCAGCCTGCAGGCGATGAACACCGGGGAGCTGTTTTTT. Extended through the reference TRBV5-1 and TRBJ2-2 proteins, this CDR3 yields the full variable domain: KAGVTQTPRYLIKTRGQQVTLSCSPISGHRSVSWYQQTPGQGLQFLFEYFSETQRNKGNFPGRFSGRQFSNSRSEMNVSTLELGDSALYLCASSLQAMNTGELFFGEGSRLTVL.